The clone carrying this T cell receptor beta chain showed up many times. The length of the CDR3 is 17 residues. The trim removed 5 bases at V and 1 base at J, leaving 16 bases unmatched. Germline values: CDR1 DFQATT, CDR2 SNEGSKA (reference sequence). TCRdb ran MiXCR on the 5' RACE reads and lists one entry per CDR3 protein. The profile shows 240,000 or so distinct CDR3 sequences, roughly a tenth of them singletons. This record belongs to a study of CD8 T cells in ankylosing spondylitis. The sample comprised blood, either unsorted or a sorted T cell fraction (not recorded which). The chain is built from TRBV20-1 and TRBJ2-5; TRBD2 matches at 7 bases. The clonotype was recovered from a male donor with ankylosing spondylitis or in good health (not recorded which). CDR3 nucleotide sequence: TGCAGTGCTCTTAAAACCCTTCTGTGGGAGGGCCAAGAGACCCAGTACTTC. Translation: CSALKTLLWEGQETQYF.